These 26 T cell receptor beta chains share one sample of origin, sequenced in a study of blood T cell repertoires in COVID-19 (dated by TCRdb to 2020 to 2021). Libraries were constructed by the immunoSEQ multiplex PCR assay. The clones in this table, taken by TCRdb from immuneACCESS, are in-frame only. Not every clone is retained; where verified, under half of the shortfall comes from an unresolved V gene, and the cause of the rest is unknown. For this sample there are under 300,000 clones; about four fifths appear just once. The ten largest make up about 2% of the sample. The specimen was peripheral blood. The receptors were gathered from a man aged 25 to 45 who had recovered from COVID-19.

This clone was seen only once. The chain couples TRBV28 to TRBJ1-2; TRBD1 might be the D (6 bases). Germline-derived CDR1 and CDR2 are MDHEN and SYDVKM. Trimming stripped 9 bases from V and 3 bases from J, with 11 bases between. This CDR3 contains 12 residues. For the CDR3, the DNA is TGTGCCAGTCGACAGGAGGACTATGGCTACACCTTC. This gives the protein CASRQEDYGYTF.

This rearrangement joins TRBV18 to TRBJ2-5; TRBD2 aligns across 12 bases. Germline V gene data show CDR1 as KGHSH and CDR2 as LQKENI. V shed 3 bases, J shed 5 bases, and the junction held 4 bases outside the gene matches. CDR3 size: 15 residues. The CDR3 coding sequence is TGTGCCAGCTCACCTGGTGGACTAGCGGGGGAGACCCAGTACTTC. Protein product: CASSPGGLAGETQYF.

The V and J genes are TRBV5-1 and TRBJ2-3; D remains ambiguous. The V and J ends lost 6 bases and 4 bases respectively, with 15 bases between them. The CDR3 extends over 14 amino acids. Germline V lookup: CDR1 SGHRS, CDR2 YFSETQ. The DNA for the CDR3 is TGCGCCAGCATGCTCCATGAGGTAGCAGATACGCAGTATTTT. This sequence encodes CASMLHEVADTQYF.

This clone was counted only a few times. The CDR3 nucleotides are TGTGCCAGCAGCTTAGGCCCTTCGCCCGGGGGGGCCTACGAGCAGTACTTC. It specifies CASSLGPSPGGAYEQYF. The chain combines TRBV7-2 with TRBJ2-7; 8 bases fit TRBD2. CDR1 and CDR2 (germline): SGHTA, FQGNSA. The CDR3 contains 17 residues. The trim removed 1 base at V and 2 bases at J, leaving 10 bases unmatched.

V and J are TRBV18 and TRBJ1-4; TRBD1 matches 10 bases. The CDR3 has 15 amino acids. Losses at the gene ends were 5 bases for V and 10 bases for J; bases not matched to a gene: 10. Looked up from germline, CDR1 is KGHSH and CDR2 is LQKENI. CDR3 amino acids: CASSSRDRGSGKLFF. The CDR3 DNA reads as TGTGCCAGCTCATCTCGGGACAGGGGATCGGGAAAACTGTTTTTT.

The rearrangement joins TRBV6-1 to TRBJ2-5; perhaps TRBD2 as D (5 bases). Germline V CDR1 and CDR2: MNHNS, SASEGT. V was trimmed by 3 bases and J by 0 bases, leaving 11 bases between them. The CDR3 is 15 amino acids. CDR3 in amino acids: CASSDRGVYQETQYF. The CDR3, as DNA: TGTGCCAGCAGTGATCGGGGAGTGTACCAAGAGACCCAGTACTTC.

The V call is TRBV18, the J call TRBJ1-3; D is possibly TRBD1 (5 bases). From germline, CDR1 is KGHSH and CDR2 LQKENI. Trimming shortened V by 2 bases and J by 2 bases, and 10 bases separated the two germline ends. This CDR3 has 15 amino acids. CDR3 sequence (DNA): TGTGCCAGCTCACCAAGGGAGGGGACTGGAAACACCATATATTTT. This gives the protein CASSPREGTGNTIYF.

The CDR3 sequence: CASSPNQGFTEAFF. The CDR3 DNA reads TGTGCCAGCTCACCAAATCAGGGTTTCACTGAAGCTTTCTTT. V gene TRBV18 combines with J gene TRBJ1-1, with D perhaps TRBD1 (5 bases). The CDR3 length is 14 residues. Germline V gene data show CDR1 as KGHSH and CDR2 as LQKENI. V dropped 2 bases and J dropped 4 bases, with 11 bases sitting between them.

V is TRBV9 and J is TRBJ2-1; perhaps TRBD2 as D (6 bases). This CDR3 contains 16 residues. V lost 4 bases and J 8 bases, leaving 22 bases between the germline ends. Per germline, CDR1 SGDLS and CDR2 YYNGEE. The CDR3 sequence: CASSPLGGQNLDEQFF. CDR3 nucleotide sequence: TGTGCCAGCAGCCCACTGGGGGGTCAAAATCTCGATGAGCAGTTCTTC.

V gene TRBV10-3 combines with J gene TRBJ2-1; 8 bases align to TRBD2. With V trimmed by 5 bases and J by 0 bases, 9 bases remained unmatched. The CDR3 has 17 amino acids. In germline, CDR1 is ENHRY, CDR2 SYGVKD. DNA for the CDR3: TGTGCCATCAGTCGCAAGGGTAGCGGGGCCTCCTACAATGAGCAGTTCTTC. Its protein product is CAISRKGSGASYNEQFF.

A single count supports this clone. The DNA for the CDR3 is TGTGCCAGTAAGCGCGGGACAGGGCCCAATGAGCAGTTCTTC. It is translated as CASKRGTGPNEQFF. V usage is TRBV19 and J usage is TRBJ2-1; TRBD1 agrees at 9 bases. This CDR3 is 14 amino acids long. The germline V gene has CDR1 LNHDA and CDR2 SQIVND (reference sequence). V lost 7 bases to trimming and J lost 6 bases; unmatched junction nucleotides: 7.

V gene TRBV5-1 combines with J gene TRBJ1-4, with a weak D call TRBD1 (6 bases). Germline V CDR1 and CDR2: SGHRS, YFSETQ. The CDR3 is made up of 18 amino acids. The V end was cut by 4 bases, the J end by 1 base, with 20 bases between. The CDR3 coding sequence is TGCGCCAGCAGCACCAGCCCCACAGGGTTCAGAACTAATGAAAAACTGTTTTTT. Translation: CASSTSPTGFRTNEKLFF.

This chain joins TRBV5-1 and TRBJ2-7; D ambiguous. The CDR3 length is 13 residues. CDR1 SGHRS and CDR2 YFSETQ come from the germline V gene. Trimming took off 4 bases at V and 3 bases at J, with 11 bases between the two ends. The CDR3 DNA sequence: TGCGCCAGCAGCCGAGACTCATACTACGAGCAGTACTTC. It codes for CASSRDSYYEQYF.

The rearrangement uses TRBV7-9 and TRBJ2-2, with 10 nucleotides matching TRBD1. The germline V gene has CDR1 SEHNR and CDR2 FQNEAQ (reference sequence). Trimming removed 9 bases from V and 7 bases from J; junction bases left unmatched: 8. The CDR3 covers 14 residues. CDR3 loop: CASSTGGAGGELFF. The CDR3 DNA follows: TGTGCCAGTTCGACAGGGGGCGCCGGCGGGGAGCTGTTTTTT.

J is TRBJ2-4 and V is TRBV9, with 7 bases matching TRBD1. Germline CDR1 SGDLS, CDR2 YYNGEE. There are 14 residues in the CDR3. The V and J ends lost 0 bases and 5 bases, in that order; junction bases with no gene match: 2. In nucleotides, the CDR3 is TGTGCCAGCAGCGTAGGAGGGGGCGAAAACATTCAGTACTTC. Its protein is CASSVGGGENIQYF.

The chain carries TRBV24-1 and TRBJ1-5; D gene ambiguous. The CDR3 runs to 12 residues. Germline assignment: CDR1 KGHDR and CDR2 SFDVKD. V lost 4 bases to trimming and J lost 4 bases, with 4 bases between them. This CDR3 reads CATSDSNQPQHF. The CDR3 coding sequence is TGTGCCACCAGTGACTCGAATCAGCCCCAGCATTTT.

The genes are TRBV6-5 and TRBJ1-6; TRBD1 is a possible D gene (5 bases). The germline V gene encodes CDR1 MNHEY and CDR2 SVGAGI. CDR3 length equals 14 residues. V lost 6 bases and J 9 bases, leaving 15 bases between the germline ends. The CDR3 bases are TGTGCCAGCAGCCTCTGGGGAAGGGGTTCACCCCTCCACTTT. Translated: CASSLWGRGSPLHF.

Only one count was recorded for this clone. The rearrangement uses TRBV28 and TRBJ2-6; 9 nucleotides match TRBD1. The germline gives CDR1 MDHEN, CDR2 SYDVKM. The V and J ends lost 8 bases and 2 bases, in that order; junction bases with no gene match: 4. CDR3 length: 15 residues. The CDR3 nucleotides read TGTGCCAGCTCGACAGGGGGGACTGGGGCCAACGTCCTGACTTTC. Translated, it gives CASSTGGTGANVLTF. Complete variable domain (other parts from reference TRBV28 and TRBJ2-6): DVKVTQSSRYLVKRTGEKVFLECVQDMDHENMFWYRQDPGLGLRLIYFSYDVKMKEKGDIPEGYSVSREKKERFSLILESASTNQTSMYLCASSTGGTGANVLTFGAGSRLTVL.

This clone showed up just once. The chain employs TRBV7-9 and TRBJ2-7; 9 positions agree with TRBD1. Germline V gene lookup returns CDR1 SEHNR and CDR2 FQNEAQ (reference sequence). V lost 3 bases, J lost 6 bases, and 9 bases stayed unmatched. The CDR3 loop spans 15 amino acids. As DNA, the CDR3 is TGTGCCAGCAGCTTGGGGACAGGGCGAGTTGGCGAGCAGTACTTC. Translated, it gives CASSLGTGRVGEQYF.

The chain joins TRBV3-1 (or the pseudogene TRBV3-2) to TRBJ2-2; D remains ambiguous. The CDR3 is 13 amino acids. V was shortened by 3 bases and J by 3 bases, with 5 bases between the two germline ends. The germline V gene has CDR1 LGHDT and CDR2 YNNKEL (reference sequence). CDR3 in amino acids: CASSQRDTGELFF. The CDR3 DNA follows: TGTGCCAGCAGCCAGAGAGACACCGGGGAGCTGTTTTTT.

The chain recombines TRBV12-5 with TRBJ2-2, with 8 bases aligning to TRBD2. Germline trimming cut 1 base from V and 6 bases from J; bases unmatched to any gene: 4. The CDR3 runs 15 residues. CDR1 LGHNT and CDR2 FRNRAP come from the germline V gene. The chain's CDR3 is CASGLGGGHSGELFF. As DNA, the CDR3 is TGTGCTAGTGGTTTGGGCGGGGGGCACTCCGGGGAGCTGTTTTTT.

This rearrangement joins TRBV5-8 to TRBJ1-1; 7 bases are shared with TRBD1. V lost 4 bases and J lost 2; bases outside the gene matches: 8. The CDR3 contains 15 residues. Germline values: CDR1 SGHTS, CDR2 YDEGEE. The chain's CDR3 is CASSLDPGGNTEAFF. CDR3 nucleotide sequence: TGTGCCAGCAGCCTGGACCCAGGGGGTAACACTGAAGCTTTCTTT.

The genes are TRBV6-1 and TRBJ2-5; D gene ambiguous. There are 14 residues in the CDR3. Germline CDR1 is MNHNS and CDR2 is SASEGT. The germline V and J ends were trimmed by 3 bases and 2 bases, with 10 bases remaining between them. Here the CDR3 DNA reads TGTGCCAGCAGTGATATGGCAGTTCAAGAGACCCAGTACTTC. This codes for CASSDMAVQETQYF.

The CDR3 is CASSFIVQGGSQYF. The CDR3 region has the DNA TGTGCCAGCAGCTTTATAGTACAGGGGGGGTCGCAGTATTTT. This rearrangement joins TRBV7-2 to TRBJ2-3, with D maybe TRBD1 (8 bases). Germline-derived CDR1 and CDR2 are SGHTA and FQGNSA. V was pared by 3 bases and J by 10 bases, with 17 bases between. The CDR3 contains 14 residues. The full variable domain, rest sourced from reference TRBV7-2 and TRBJ2-3, is GAGVSQSPSNKVTEKGKDVELRCDPISGHTALYWYRQSLGQGLEFLIYFQGNSAPDKSGLPSDRFSAERTGGSVSTLTIQRTQQEDSAVYLCASSFIVQGGSQYFGPGTRLTVL.

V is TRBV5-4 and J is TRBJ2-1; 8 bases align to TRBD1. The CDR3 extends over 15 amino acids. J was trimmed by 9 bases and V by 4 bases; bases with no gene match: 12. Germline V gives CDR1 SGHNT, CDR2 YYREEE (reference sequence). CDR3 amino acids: CASSSYQGARGEQFF. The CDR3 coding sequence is TGTGCCAGCAGCAGCTATCAGGGGGCCCGGGGTGAGCAGTTCTTC.

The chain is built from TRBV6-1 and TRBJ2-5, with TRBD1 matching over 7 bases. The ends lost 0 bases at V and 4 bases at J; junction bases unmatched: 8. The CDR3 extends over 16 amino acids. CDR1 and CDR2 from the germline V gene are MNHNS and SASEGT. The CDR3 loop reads CASSEALAGGRETQYF. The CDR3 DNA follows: TGTGCCAGCAGTGAAGCGTTGGCAGGGGGTCGAGAGACCCAGTACTTC.